A single sample is the source of the 18 T cell receptor beta chains below, sequenced in a study of identical twins. TCRdb independently ran MiXCR on the 5' RACE reads; one entry per CDR3 protein. Among roughly 770,000 distinct CDR3 sequences, roughly 20% were seen once, and the ten largest hold over 10%. These records were also assigned to another study, of T cells expressing NK-cell markers.

Sequences were obtained from PBMCs. These receptors all stem from a woman younger than 35 in good health.

V and J are TRBV3-1 and TRBJ1-4, with D perhaps matching TRBD1 (6 bases). V was clipped by 3 bases and J by 7 bases, with 15 bases between them. This CDR3 has 15 amino acids. Germline V gene sequence: CDR1 LGHDT, CDR2 YNNKEL (reference sequence). The CDR3 DNA sequence: TGTGCCAGCAGCCAGGGAACAGGGTCGGCTGAAAAACTGTTTTTT. It specifies CASSQGTGSAEKLFF.

This clonotype was found a few times. V is TRBV20-1 and J is TRBJ2-2; D remains ambiguous. This CDR3 is built from 13 residues. Germline V gene data show CDR1 as DFQATT and CDR2 as SNEGSKA (reference sequence). Trimming took 0 bases from V and 4 from J, leaving 6 bases between them. CDR3 residues: CSARDDRTGELFF. CDR3 nucleotide sequence: TGCAGTGCTAGAGATGACCGCACCGGGGAGCTGTTTTTT.

V gene TRBV29-1 combines with J gene TRBJ1-2; maybe TRBD1 (5 bases). In germline, CDR1 is SQVTM, CDR2 ANQGSEA. The CDR3 extends over 13 amino acids. V lost 7 bases, J lost 1 base, and 13 bases lay in between. The CDR3 DNA sequence: TGCAGCGCCCCTTTGAGGGGTAACTATGGCTACACCTTC. It is translated as CSAPLRGNYGYTF.

The table lists this clonotype with a few counts. The chain carries TRBV5-4 and TRBJ2-7; TRBD1 matches 8 bases. V dropped 4 bases and J dropped 0; count of bases not matched to a gene: 9. This CDR3 comprises 16 residues. Germline assignment: CDR1 SGHNT and CDR2 YYREEE (reference sequence). The CDR3 here is CASSPRGQEDSYEQYF. As DNA, the CDR3 is TGTGCCAGCAGCCCCCGGGGACAGGAGGACTCCTACGAGCAGTACTTC. The full variable domain, its missing parts supplied by reference TRBV5-4 and TRBJ2-7, is ETGVTQSPTHLIKTRGQQVTLRCSSQSGHNTVSWYQQALGQGPQFIFQYYREEENGRGNFPPRFSGLQFPNYSSELNVNALELDDSALYLCASSPRGQEDSYEQYFGPGTRLTVT.

The table lists this clonotype with a few counts. The gene calls are TRBV20-1 and TRBJ1-1, with D perhaps matching TRBD1 (6 bases). The CDR3 consists of 13 residues. The germline CDR1 and CDR2 sequences are DFQATT and SNEGSKA (reference sequence). V was clipped by 6 bases and J by 4 bases, with 15 bases between them. CDR3 sequence reads: CSAVWGGSTEAFF. CDR3 nucleotide sequence: TGCAGTGCGGTTTGGGGGGGCAGCACTGAAGCTTTCTTT.

The chain combines TRBV15 with TRBJ2-3, with D tentatively TRBD2 (5 bases). Per germline, CDR1 LNHNV and CDR2 YYDKDF (reference sequence). The CDR3 is 15 amino acids. Deletions cut 4 bases from V and 0 bases from J, with 11 bases between. CDR3 DNA sequence: TGTGCCACCAGCAACGGGCGGGTGAGCACAGATACGCAGTATTTT. Encoded protein: CATSNGRVSTDTQYF.

This clonotype was seen a few times. DNA of the CDR3: TGCAGTGCTAGAGGAATAGTATTCGGGGAGCTGTTTTTT. This codes for CSARGIVFGELFF. The chain couples TRBV20-1 to TRBJ2-2; D unclear. The CDR3 is made up of 13 amino acids. Germline V gene lookup returns CDR1 DFQATT and CDR2 SNEGSKA (reference sequence). Between the trimmed V and J ends, which lost 1 base and 7 bases, there was a span of 10 bases.

The chain combines TRBV11-2 with TRBJ1-2; TRBD1 might be the D (6 bases). Trimming cost V 4 bases and J 8 bases, with 14 bases left between them. This CDR3 has 13 residues. Germline V gene data show CDR1 as SGHAT and CDR2 as FQNNGV. The CDR3 loop is CASSSTGWGGYTF. The CDR3, as DNA: TGTGCCAGCAGCTCCACAGGGTGGGGCGGCTACACCTTC.

This clonotype showed up many times. This chain uses TRBV20-1 with TRBJ1-2; D remains ambiguous. V was pared by 6 bases and J by 6 bases, with 17 bases between. The germline V gene encodes CDR1 DFQATT and CDR2 SNEGSKA (reference sequence). CDR3 length equals 13 residues. The CDR3 reads CSAIFDMVHGYTF. CDR3 nucleotides: TGCAGTGCCATCTTCGACATGGTCCATGGCTACACCTTC.

The chain uses TRBV5-5 and TRBJ2-7; no firm D call. CDR3 length: 12 amino acids. V was clipped by 5 bases and J by 7 bases, with 13 bases between them. The germline V gene has CDR1 SGHKS and CDR2 YYEKEE (reference sequence). CDR3 sequence (DNA): TGTGCCAGCAGTTTCTTGTTGGGGGAGCAGTACTTC. This encodes CASSFLLGEQYF.

This clonotype has more than one count but fewer than ten. The chain combines TRBV12-3 or TRBV12-4 with TRBJ2-2; tentative D call: TRBD2 (6 bases). V lost 7 bases and J 8 bases, leaving 17 bases between the germline ends. The CDR3 has 14 residues. The CDR3 region has the DNA TGTGCCAGCACCCTCCGAGCGGGCTCAGGGGAGCTGTTTTTT. Its translation is CASTLRAGSGELFF.

This clonotype was observed a few times. The junction and the germline gene differ at one end; a read error may be behind it. The chain employs TRBV4-1 and TRBJ2-1; D is unresolved. Looked up from germline, CDR1 is MGHRA and CDR2 is YSYEKL. The CDR3 spans 13 residues. CDR3 region: CASSLRLLNEQFF. Written as DNA, the CDR3 is TGTGCCAGCAGCTTGAGGCTCCTCAATGAGCAGTTCTTC.

This chain links TRBV10-3 with TRBJ2-2, with TRBD2 matching over 9 bases. CDR3 length equals 15 residues. Germline V lookup: CDR1 ENHRY, CDR2 SYGVKD. V was clipped by 10 bases and J by 5 bases; unmatched bases: 11. The CDR3 loop is CATAGSGSGTGELFF. CDR3 nucleotides: TGTGCCACTGCGGGTAGCGGGAGCGGTACCGGGGAGCTGTTTTTT.

This clonotype was observed many times. This chain connects TRBV2 to TRBJ2-2, with D unresolved. This CDR3 contains 14 residues. Trimming removed 5 bases at V and 3 bases at J, with 10 bases between. Germline V gene data show CDR1 as SNHLY and CDR2 as FYNNEI. As DNA, the CDR3 is TGTGCCAGCAGTTACCGTTGGGACACCGGGGAGCTGTTTTTT. This codes for CASSYRWDTGELFF.

This clonotype was counted between two and nine times. The gene calls are TRBV10-3 and TRBJ2-1, with 9 bases aligning to TRBD2. The CDR3 runs 14 residues. Germline CDR1 reads ENHRY; CDR2 reads SYGVKD. With 4 bases clipped from V and 4 bases from J, the junction kept 2 bases outside the gene matches. The CDR3 region has the DNA TGTGCCATCAGTGCTAGCGGGGAATACAATGAGCAGTTCTTC. This translates into CAISASGEYNEQFF.

The sample holds a few counts of this clonotype. This chain uses TRBV27 with TRBJ2-3; tentatively, D is TRBD2 (6 bases). Per the germline V gene, CDR1 is MNHEY and CDR2 is SMNVEV (reference sequence). Trimming pared 6 bases from V and 9 bases from J, leaving 16 bases between. This CDR3 contains 13 residues. The CDR3 region is CASRGGTWGTQYF. The CDR3, as DNA: TGTGCCAGCAGGGGCGGGACTTGGGGGACGCAGTATTTT.

This clonotype was counted a few times. The chain combines TRBV11-2 with TRBJ2-5, with D unresolved. The CDR3 is 14 amino acids. In germline, CDR1 is SGHAT, CDR2 FQNNGV. Trimming removed 1 base from V and 5 bases from J, with 11 bases in between. This CDR3 is CASSLGPNGETQYF. The CDR3 DNA reads as TGTGCCAGCAGCTTAGGGCCTAATGGGGAGACCCAGTACTTC.

This clonotype was picked up a small number of times. CDR3 nucleotides: TGCAGTGCCCTGACAGCCAGGACTTTCTATGGCTACACCTTC. Protein sequence: CSALTARTFYGYTF. The J gene is TRBJ1-2, the V gene TRBV20-1; D may be TRBD1 (5 bases). This CDR3 contains 14 residues. Per germline, CDR1 DFQATT and CDR2 SNEGSKA (reference sequence). V lost 6 bases to trimming and J lost 4 bases, with 18 bases between them.